This T cell receptor beta chain was sequenced during a study of vaccination effects on CD4 cells after COVID-19. In the study overall: As their vaccination, participants received two doses of either BNT162b2 or mRNA-1273.

Per the germline V gene, CDR1 is MGHRA and CDR2 is YSYEKL. The CDR3 consists of 15 residues. V lost 3 bases to trimming and J lost 5 bases; unmatched junction nucleotides: 3. Comment on this clone: As yet, its antigen is unknown.

Some clones are missing from TCRdb's copy, which holds only in-frame ones; the method was immunoSEQ multiplex PCR. The profile shows roughly 67,000 clones, more than 60% of them singletons. Study-wide findings and caveats: In vaccinees who were healthy, merely 1 out of 255 vaccine-induced clones cross-reacted with common cold coronaviruses.

Sequencing was preceded by expansion of antigen-specific CD4+ T cells with viral peptide pools in the ViraFEST assay. It was after 10 days of culture that CD4+ T cells were isolated. Nucleocapsid antibody tests were negative, and the vaccine recipients had no prior SARS-CoV-2 infection. The V call is TRBV4-1, the J call TRBJ1-4; TRBD1 aligns across 10 bases. The receptor was derived from a human donor who received a COVID-19 vaccine. The sequenced sample was CD4+ T cells from PBMCs cultured with SARS-CoV-2 spike peptides, obtained before COVID-19 vaccination. The CDR3 is CASSQLGQGNEKLFF. As DNA, the CDR3 is TGCGCCAGCAGCCAGCTGGGACAGGGGAATGAAAAACTGTTTTTT.